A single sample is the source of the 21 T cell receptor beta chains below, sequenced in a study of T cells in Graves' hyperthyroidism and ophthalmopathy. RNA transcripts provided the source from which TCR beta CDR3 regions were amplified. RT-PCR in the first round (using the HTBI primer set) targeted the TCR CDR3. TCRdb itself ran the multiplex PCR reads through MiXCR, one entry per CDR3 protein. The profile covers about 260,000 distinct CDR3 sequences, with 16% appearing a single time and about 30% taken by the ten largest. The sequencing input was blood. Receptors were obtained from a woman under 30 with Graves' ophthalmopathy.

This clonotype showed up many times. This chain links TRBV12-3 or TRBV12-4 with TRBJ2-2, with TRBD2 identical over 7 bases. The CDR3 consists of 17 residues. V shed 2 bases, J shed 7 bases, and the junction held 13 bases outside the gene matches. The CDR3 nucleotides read TGTGCCAGCAGTTTACCAATCTTAGGACTAGAGGTCGGGGAGCTGTTTTTT. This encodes CASSLPILGLEVGELFF.

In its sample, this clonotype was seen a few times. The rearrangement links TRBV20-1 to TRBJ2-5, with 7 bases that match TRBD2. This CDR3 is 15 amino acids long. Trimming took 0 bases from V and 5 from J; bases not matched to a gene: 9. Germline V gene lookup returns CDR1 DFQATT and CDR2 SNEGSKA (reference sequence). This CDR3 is CSARDWREPRETQYF. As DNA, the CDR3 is TGCAGTGCTAGAGATTGGCGGGAGCCCCGGGAGACCCAGTACTTC.

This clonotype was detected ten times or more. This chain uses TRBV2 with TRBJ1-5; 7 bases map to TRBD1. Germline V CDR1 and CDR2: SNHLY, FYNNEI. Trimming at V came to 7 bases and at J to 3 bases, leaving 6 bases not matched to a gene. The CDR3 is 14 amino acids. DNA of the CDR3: TGTGCCAGCACCCAACAGGGGCCCAATCAGCCCCAGCATTTT. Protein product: CASTQQGPNQPQHF.

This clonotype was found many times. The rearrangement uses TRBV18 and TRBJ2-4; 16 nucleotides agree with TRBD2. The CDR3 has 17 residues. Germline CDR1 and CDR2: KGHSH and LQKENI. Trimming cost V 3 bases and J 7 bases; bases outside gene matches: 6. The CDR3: CASSPGLAGGLNNIQYF. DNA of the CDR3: TGTGCCAGCTCACCGGGACTAGCGGGAGGGCTAAACAACATTCAGTACTTC.

CDR3 loop: CASSYSLTGASTDTQYF. Here the CDR3 DNA reads TGTGCCAGCAGTTACTCATTAACCGGAGCTAGCACAGATACGCAGTATTTT. The V call is TRBV6-5, the J call TRBJ2-3; D unclear. From germline, CDR1 is MNHEY and CDR2 SVGAGI. V lost 0 bases to trimming and J lost 0 bases, with 13 bases between them. CDR3 length: 17 residues.

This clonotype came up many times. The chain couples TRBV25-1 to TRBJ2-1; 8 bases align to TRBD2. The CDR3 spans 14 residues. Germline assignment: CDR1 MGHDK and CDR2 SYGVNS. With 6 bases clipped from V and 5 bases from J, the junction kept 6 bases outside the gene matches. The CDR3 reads CASRRAGVDNEQFF. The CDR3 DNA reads TGTGCCAGCAGGAGAGCGGGAGTTGACAATGAGCAGTTCTTC.

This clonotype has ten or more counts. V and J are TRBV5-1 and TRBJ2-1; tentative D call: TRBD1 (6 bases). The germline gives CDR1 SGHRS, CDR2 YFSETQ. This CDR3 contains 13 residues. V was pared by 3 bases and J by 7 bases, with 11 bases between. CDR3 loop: CASSWKTGNEQFF. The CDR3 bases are TGCGCCAGCAGCTGGAAAACAGGGAATGAGCAGTTCTTC.

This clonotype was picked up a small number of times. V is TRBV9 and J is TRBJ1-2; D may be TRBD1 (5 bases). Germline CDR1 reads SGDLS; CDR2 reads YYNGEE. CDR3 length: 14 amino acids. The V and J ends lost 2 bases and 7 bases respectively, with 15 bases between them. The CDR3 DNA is TGTGCCAGCAGCGTTGAGGCAGGGTTTTTTGGCTACACCTTC. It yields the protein CASSVEAGFFGYTF.

Written as DNA, the CDR3 is TGCGCCAGCAGCCTCGGACTAGCCCTCGTTATTGAGCAGTATTTT. It specifies CASSLGLALVIEQYF. V is TRBV4-1 and J is TRBJ2-3; 8 bases match TRBD2. Germline V lookup: CDR1 MGHRA, CDR2 YSYEKL. The ends lost 4 bases at V and 11 bases at J; junction bases unmatched: 14. This CDR3 spans 15 amino acids.

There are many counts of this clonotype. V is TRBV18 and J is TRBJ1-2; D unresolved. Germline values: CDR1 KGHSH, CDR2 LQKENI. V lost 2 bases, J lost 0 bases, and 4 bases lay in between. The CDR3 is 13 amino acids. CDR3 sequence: CASSPGSNYGYTF. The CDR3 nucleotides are TGTGCCAGCTCACCAGGATCTAACTATGGCTACACCTTC.

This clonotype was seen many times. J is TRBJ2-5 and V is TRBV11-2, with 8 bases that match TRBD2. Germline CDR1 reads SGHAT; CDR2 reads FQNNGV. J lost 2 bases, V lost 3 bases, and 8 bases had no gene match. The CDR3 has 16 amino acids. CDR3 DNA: TGTGCCAGCAGCTTGGGTAGTAGCGGGGTACAAGAGACCCAGTACTTC. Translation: CASSLGSSGVQETQYF.

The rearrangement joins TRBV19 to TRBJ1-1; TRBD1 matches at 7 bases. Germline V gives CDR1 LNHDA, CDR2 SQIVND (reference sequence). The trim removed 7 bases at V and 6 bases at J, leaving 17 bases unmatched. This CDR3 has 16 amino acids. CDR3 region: CASKMTGSRYLPEAFF. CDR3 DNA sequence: TGTGCCAGTAAAATGACAGGGTCTAGGTATCTGCCTGAAGCTTTCTTT. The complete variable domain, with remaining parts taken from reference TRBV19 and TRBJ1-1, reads DGGITQSPKYLFRKEGQNVTLSCEQNLNHDAMYWYRQDPGQGLRLIYYSQIVNDFQKGDIAEGYSVSREKKESFPLTVTSAQKNPTAFYLCASKMTGSRYLPEAFFGQGTRLTVV.

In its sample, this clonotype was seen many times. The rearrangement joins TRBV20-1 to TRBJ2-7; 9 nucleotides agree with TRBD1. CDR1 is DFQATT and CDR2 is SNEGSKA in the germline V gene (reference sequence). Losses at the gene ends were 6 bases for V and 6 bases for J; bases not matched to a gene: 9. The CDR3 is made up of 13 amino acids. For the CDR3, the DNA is TGCAGTGCGACCCGGGACAGGGAGAGCGAGCAGTACTTC. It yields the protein CSATRDRESEQYF.

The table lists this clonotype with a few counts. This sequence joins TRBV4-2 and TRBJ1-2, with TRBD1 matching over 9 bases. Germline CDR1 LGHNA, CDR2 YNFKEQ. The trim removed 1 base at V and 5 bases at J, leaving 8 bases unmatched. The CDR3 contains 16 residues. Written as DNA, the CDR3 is TGTGCCAGCAGCCAAGCTGAAGGACAGGGGTTTTATGGCTACACCTTC. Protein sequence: CASSQAEGQGFYGYTF.

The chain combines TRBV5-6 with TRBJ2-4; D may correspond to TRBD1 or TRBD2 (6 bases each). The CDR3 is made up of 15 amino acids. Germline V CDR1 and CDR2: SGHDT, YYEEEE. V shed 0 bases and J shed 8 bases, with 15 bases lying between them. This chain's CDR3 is CASSLVSGGADIQYF. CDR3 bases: TGTGCCAGCAGCTTGGTATCCGGGGGCGCGGACATTCAGTACTTC. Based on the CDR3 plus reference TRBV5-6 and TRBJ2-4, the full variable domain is DAGVTQSPTHLIKTRGQQVTLRCSPKSGHDTVSWYQQALGQGPQFIFQYYEEEERQRGNFPDRFSGHQFPNYSSELNVNALLLGDSALYLCASSLVSGGADIQYFGAGTRLSVL.

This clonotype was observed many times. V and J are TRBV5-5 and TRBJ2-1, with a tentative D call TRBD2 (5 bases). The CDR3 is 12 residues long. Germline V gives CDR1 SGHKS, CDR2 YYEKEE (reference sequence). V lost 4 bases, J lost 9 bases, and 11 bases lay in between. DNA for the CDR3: TGTGCCAGCAGCCGGGAAGGCTTTGAGCAGTTCTTC. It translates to CASSREGFEQFF.

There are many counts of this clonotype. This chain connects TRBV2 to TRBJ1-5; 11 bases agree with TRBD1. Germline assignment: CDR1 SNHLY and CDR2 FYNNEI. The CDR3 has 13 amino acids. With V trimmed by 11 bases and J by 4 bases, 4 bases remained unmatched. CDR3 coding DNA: TGTGCCTGCGGACAGGGGGCAAATCAGCCCCAGCATTTT. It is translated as CACGQGANQPQHF.

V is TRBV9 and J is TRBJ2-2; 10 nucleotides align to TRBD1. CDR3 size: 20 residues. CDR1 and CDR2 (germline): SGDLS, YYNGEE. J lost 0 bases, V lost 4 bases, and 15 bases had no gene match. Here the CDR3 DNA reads TGTGCCAGCAGCCTCCCTGGGGGGGACAGGGGCGAGCCGAACACCGGGGAGCTGTTTTTT. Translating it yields CASSLPGGDRGEPNTGELFF.

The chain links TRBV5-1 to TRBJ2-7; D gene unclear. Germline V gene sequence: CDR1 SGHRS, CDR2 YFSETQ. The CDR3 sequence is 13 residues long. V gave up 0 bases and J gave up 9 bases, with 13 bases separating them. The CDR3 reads CASSLDLSWWQYF. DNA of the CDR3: TGCGCCAGCAGCTTGGACTTAAGTTGGTGGCAGTACTTC. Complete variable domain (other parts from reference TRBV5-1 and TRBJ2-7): KAGVTQTPRYLIKTRGQQVTLSCSPISGHRSVSWYQQTPGQGLQFLFEYFSETQRNKGNFPGRFSGRQFSNSRSEMNVSTLELGDSALYLCASSLDLSWWQYFGPGTRLTVT.

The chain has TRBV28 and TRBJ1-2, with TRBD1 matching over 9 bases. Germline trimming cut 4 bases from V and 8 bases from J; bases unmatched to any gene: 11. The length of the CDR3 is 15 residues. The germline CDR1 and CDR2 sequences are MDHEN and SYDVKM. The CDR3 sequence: CASSSLGTGMRGYTF. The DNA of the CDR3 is TGTGCCAGCAGTTCTCTCGGGACAGGGATGCGGGGCTACACCTTC.

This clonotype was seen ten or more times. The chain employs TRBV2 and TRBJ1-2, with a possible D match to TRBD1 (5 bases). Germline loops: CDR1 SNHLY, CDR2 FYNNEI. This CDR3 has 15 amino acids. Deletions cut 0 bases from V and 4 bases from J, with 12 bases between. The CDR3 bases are TGTGCCAGCAGTGAAGCGCGTCTAGGGGCCTATGGCTACACCTTC. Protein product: CASSEARLGAYGYTF.